Listed below are T cell receptor beta chains from one sample, sequenced in a study of a mutant IDH1 vaccine in newly diagnosed glioma. Their antigens remain unidentified. Sequencing used immunoSEQ multiplex PCR; TCRdb keeps in-frame clones, though not all of them. The sample consists of approximately 76,000 clones, roughly nine tenths of them appearing once. The sample was PBMCs, taken from a glioma patient whose treatment included an IDH1 peptide vaccine. Receptors were obtained from a woman aged 50 to 60 with glioma. Both conserved end residues are part of each CDR3. Each record gives: D gene, V gene, J gene, clone size, CDR3 DNA, CDR3 protein. D genes are given only for firm matches. Clone size is shown for a subset of rows, as once, few, many or a class of expanded clone.

-	TRBV6-6	TRBJ2-2	-	TGTGCCAGCAGTTACTCGATATCGAACACCGGGGAGCTGTTTTTT	CASSYSISNTGELFF
TRBD1	TRBV5-1	TRBJ2-7	-	TGCGCCAGCAGCCTCGACAGGGCTTCCTACGAGCAGTACTTC	CASSLDRASYEQYF
TRBD1	TRBV2	TRBJ2-2	-	TGTGCCAGCAGTCAGGGGGCGCGGGAGCTGTTTTTT	CASSQGARELFF
-	TRBV2	TRBJ2-7	-	TGTGCCAGCAGCCGGGACCCAGCCTACGAGCAGTACTTC	CASSRDPAYEQYF
-	TRBV20-1	TRBJ2-5	-	TGCAGTGCTAGAGACCGAGAGACCCAGTACTTC	CSARDRETQYF
-	TRBV13	TRBJ2-7	-	TGTGCCAGCAGCTTAGGCCTAAAGGCGGAAGGAGCCTACGAGCAGTACTTC	CASSLGLKAEGAYEQYF
-	TRBV16	TRBJ1-2	-	TGTGCCAGCAGACCGACGGCCTCCCATGGCTACACCTTC	CASRPTASHGYTF
TRBD2	TRBV2	TRBJ2-3	-	TGTGCCAGCAGTCCGGGACTAGCGGGACTGGCGGATACGCAGTATTTT	CASSPGLAGLADTQYF
-	TRBV14	TRBJ2-1	-	TGTGCCAGCGCCCTGAAGGGTGGGACCTACAATGAGCAGTTCTTC	CASALKGGTYNEQFF
-	TRBV28	TRBJ2-1	-	TGTGCCAGCAGTTTACAGGGACCCTACAATGAGCAGTTCTTC	CASSLQGPYNEQFF
-	TRBV6-6	TRBJ1-5	-	TGTGCCAGCAGTCCATCCGGTCAGCCCCAGCATTTT	CASSPSGQPQHF
-	TRBV6-1	TRBJ1-4	-	TGTGCCAGCAGTGAGAGAGGGATTAATGAAAAACTGTTTTTT	CASSERGINEKLFF
-	TRBV9	TRBJ1-2	-	TGTGCCAGCAGCGTAGCCCAGTATGGCTACACCTTC	CASSVAQYGYTF
TRBD2	TRBV19	TRBJ2-1	-	TGTGCCAGTAGTATTGGGACTAGCGGCTTGAGCTCCTACAATGAGCAGTTCTTC	CASSIGTSGLSSYNEQFF
TRBD2	TRBV5-1	TRBJ2-5	-	TGCGCCAGCAGCTTGGGGGCATCTAGCGGGAATGGAGAGACCCAGTACTTC	CASSLGASSGNGETQYF
-	TRBV28	TRBJ2-5	-	TGTGCCAGCAGTCCTAGACCTACCGAGACCCAGTACTTC	CASSPRPTETQYF
TRBD2	TRBV6-6	TRBJ2-3	-	TGTGCCAGCAGACCCGGGACTAGCGGGAAATCAGATACGCAGTATTTT	CASRPGTSGKSDTQYF
TRBD2	TRBV28	TRBJ2-3	-	TGTGCCAGCAGTTTATCCCTAGCGGGGAGCACAGATACGCAGTATTTT	CASSLSLAGSTDTQYF
-	TRBV29-1	TRBJ1-4	-	TGCAGCGTTGGGGGACGAGATAATGAAAAACTGTTTTTT	CSVGGRDNEKLFF
-	TRBV5-5	TRBJ1-1	-	TGTGCCAGCAGCTTGATTACGTACGCCGACACTGAAGCTTTCTTT	CASSLITYADTEAFF
-	TRBV4-2	TRBJ2-7	once	TGTGCCAGCAGCCAAGTCGCCGGGTCTTCCTACGAGCAGTACTTC	CASSQVAGSSYEQYF
-	TRBV28	TRBJ2-7	-	TGTGCCAGCAGAGCCGGGACCCTCTACGAGCAGTACTTC	CASRAGTLYEQYF
-	TRBV11-3	TRBJ2-2	-	TGTGCCAGCAGCTCCCGGGACTGGGGCACCGGGGAGCTGTTTTTT	CASSSRDWGTGELFF
TRBD2	TRBV6-5	TRBJ2-1	-	TGTGCCAGCAGAAGCGGGATGTCCAATGAGCAGTTCTTC	CASRSGMSNEQFF
-	TRBV27	TRBJ2-7	-	TGTGCCAGCAGTTTTACAGCTTCCTACGAGCAGTACTTC	CASSFTASYEQYF
TRBD1	TRBV7-9	TRBJ2-5	-	TGTGCCAGCAGCCTAGGACAGGGGGCTTTCGAGACCCAGTACTTC	CASSLGQGAFETQYF
-	TRBV5-1	TRBJ2-2	-	TGCGCCAGCAGCTTGGCCAGGCAGGGTTGGTCGAACACCGGGGAGCTGTTTTTT	CASSLARQGWSNTGELFF
-	TRBV19	TRBJ2-7	-	TGTGCCAGTAGTTGGGCCCCTGGAGGCGACGAGCAGTACTTC	CASSWAPGGDEQYF
-	TRBV28	TRBJ1-5	-	TGTGCCAGCAGTTCCCCCCAGGGGTTTAGCAATCAGCCCCAGCATTTT	CASSSPQGFSNQPQHF
-	TRBV5-1	TRBJ2-3	-	TGCGCCAGCAGCTCGCCGGGCACAGATACGCAGTATTTT	CASSSPGTDTQYF
TRBD1	TRBV27	TRBJ2-1	-	TGTGCCAGCAGCGGAGGGACAGGGGGTATCAATGAGCAGTTCTTC	CASSGGTGGINEQFF
TRBD2	TRBV9	TRBJ2-5	-	TGTGCCAGCAGCCTTAGCGGGAGTCAGGAGACCCAGTACTTC	CASSLSGSQETQYF
-	TRBV11-3	TRBJ2-1	-	TGTGCCAGCAGCTTAGTCGGTGCCGGGAATGAGCAGTTCTTC	CASSLVGAGNEQFF
TRBD1	TRBV5-5	TRBJ2-5	-	TGTGCCAGCAGCTCCGGGACAGGGGTCCAAGAGACCCAGTACTTC	CASSSGTGVQETQYF
TRBD1	TRBV27	TRBJ2-2	-	TGTGCCAGCAGTTCTCCAAGGGACAGGGGGAACACCGGGGAGCTGTTTTTT	CASSSPRDRGNTGELFF
-	TRBV29-1	TRBJ1-5	once	TGCAGCGTTGGCAGGGGAAATCAGCCCCAGCATTTT	CSVGRGNQPQHF
TRBD1	TRBV15	TRBJ2-3	-	TGTGCCACCAGAGGGAACCGGGACAGGGGCGATCCTAGCACAGATACGCAGTATTTT	CATRGNRDRGDPSTDTQYF
TRBD1	TRBV30	TRBJ2-5	once	TGTGCCTGGAGTCCGACAGGGAGTCGGGAGACCCAGTACTTC	CAWSPTGSRETQYF
-	TRBV18	TRBJ1-1	-	TGTGCCAGCTCACCCTGGGAGAACACTGAAGCTTTCTTT	CASSPWENTEAFF
TRBD1	TRBV6-1	TRBJ2-7	-	TGTGCCAGCAGTGATGAACTTGGACAGGGGTACGAGCAGTACTTC	CASSDELGQGYEQYF
-	TRBV7-9	TRBJ1-4	-	TGTGCCAGCAGCTATACCGGGACACCTAATGAAAAACTGTTTTTT	CASSYTGTPNEKLFF
TRBD2	TRBV29-1	TRBJ2-5	once	TGCAGCGTGGTAAGACTAGCGGGCCAAGAGACCCAGTACTTC	CSVVRLAGQETQYF
-	TRBV9	TRBJ2-7	-	TGTGCCAGCAGCGTAGGTGTCGGGGCTAGCCCCCTCTACGAGCAGTACTTC	CASSVGVGASPLYEQYF
TRBD2	TRBV2	TRBJ2-2	-	TGTGCCACCCTTAGACTAGCGGTGAACACCGGGGAGCTGTTTTTT	CATLRLAVNTGELFF
TRBD2	TRBV6-1	TRBJ2-7	-	TGTGCCAGCATCGCTAGCGGTTACGAGCAGTACTTC	CASIASGYEQYF
TRBD2	TRBV14	TRBJ2-7	-	TGTGCCAGCAGCCAAGTCGGGACGGGGGGTTCCGAGCAGTACTTC	CASSQVGTGGSEQYF
TRBD2	TRBV10-3	TRBJ2-1	-	TGTGCCATCAAAAAGGGACTAGCGGGATCCCTTAGGCACAATGAGCAGTTCTTC	CAIKKGLAGSLRHNEQFF
-	TRBV11-2	TRBJ2-7	-	TGTGCCAGCAGCTTAGGCCACTACGAGCAGTACTTC	CASSLGHYEQYF
-	TRBV6-5	TRBJ2-7	-	TGTGCCAGCAGTTTATCCGACGAGCGAAACTACGAGCAGTACTTC	CASSLSDERNYEQYF
-	TRBV4-1	TRBJ1-5	once	TGCGCCAGCAGCCTTCGATGGGGAAATCAGCCCCAGCATTTT	CASSLRWGNQPQHF
-	TRBV2	TRBJ1-4	-	TGTGCCAGCAGTGAATCGGTCAGGGGAGGAAAACTGTTTTTT	CASSESVRGGKLFF
-	TRBV7-9	TRBJ2-2	-	TGTGCCAGCAGCTTAGAATTCGCGGGGTCAGGGGCCTATGCGGAGCTGTTTTTT	CASSLEFAGSGAYAELFF
-	TRBV10-3	TRBJ1-2	-	TGTGCCATCAGTGTTTCAGCGTCCGACTATGGCTACACCTTC	CAISVSASDYGYTF
-	TRBV10-2	TRBJ1-5	few	TGCGCCAGCAGTGAGCAGGGGAGCAATCAGCCCCAGCATTTT	CASSEQGSNQPQHF
-	TRBV4-2	TRBJ1-2	few	TGTGCCAGCAGCCCAAGCCCGCCGACAGACGGCTACACCTTC	CASSPSPPTDGYTF
-	TRBV7-2	TRBJ2-3	-	TGTGCCAGCACCAGGGACTTAAAAGATACGCAGTATTTT	CASTRDLKDTQYF
-	TRBV19	TRBJ2-1	-	TGTGCCAGTAGTGCGACTGTTAAGCAGTTCTTC	CASSATVKQFF